This TCR beta chain is from a study of neurological immune-mediated disorders (dated by TCRdb to the late 2010s). General notes on the study: Among the roughly 35 multiple sclerosis patients, roughly 31 had relapsing-remitting MS and 3 had secondary progressive MS. Using UMI-based sequencing, the study compared peripheral blood TCR-beta repertoires from patients with HTLV-I-associated myelopathy (HAM/TSP), patients with multiple sclerosis, and healthy controls. The roughly 99 TCR-beta libraries covered PBMC samples along with longitudinal samples, technical triplicates, and paired sorted CD4+ and CD8+ T-cell subsets. The cohort included some 70 subjects: approximately 15 with HAM/TSP, about 34 with multiple sclerosis, and around 20 healthy controls.

CDR1 and CDR2, looked up from the germline V gene, are SGHRS and YFSETQ. The CDR3 sequence holds 14 residues, the cysteine and phenylalanine included. CDR3 DNA is the only sequence kept; it has 42 bases, read in frame from the first base. Clipping removes 0 bases from V and 3 bases from J, with 0 as the unmatched junction base count. Unsorted PBMC libraries were generated from 2 million PBMCs stored in RNAlater at -80 °C until RNA extraction. Multiple sclerosis patients were enrolled in a US clinical protocol evaluating disease progression by magnetic resonance imaging. Peripheral blood underwent Ficoll-Hypaque density gradient centrifugation to isolate PBMCs, which were then cryopreserved in liquid nitrogen. Overall study results and their limits: In phylogenetic analysis, the repertoires of 18 of 34 MS patients grouped into a cluster of related CDR3 sequences, which suggests a possible signature at the repertoire level. TCR clonal expansion was highest in HAM/TSP patients and lowest in MS patients, with MS patients falling below even healthy controls. No clinical or MRI features were associated with the MS cluster, and the authors said that larger cohorts are needed. Expanded clones from different subjects shared no identical CDR3 amino acid sequences, which suggests that TCR-beta repertoires were private in all groups.

As regards this clonotype: Its specific antigen is unknown. No base quality information exists; no much larger clone differs at one position.

cDNA was synthesized by template-switch 5'RACE using a primer carrying a 10-nucleotide random unique molecular identifier by which each TCR transcript was tagged. Every sequencing run covered 15-18 subjects and yielded more than 200 million TCR-beta sequences. Total RNA was extracted with the RNeasy kit. TCR-beta VDJ regions were amplified with primers for the TCR constant region and the 5'RACE anchor, using the KAPA Real-time Library Amplification kit. A first PCR added sample indexes and Illumina adaptors, and a second PCR then raised library yield. After Ampure bead purification, the roughly 650 bp TCR product was size-selected on a 2% E-gel SizeSelection system. Library quality was checked on a Bioanalyzer, concentration was measured with Qubit, and libraries were quantified with the Kapa Library Quantification kit before pooling. Paired-end 2 x 150 bp sequencing of the libraries was performed on an Illumina HiSeq 2500. To increase sequence diversity, roughly 24-32% phiX was spiked into each library pool. The authors processed their data as follows. Quality-filtered reads were processed with the UMI-based MiGEC pipeline, which removed over 75% of raw TCR sequences during error correction. IMGT germline references were used for alignment of VDJ genes, and clonotypes were defined by a unique CDR3 amino acid sequence together with V-J genes. Clonal expansion, Shannon diversity and CDR3 relatedness (CalcPairwiseDistances, ClusterSamples) were evaluated with VDJtools, and phylogenetic trees were built with CLCbio workbench. A clone was classed as expanded if it had 8 or more unique UMIs, a cutoff based on coefficient-of-variation modelling across technical triplicates. The public reads were reprocessed in TCRdb via fastp at Q25 and MiXCR, keeping in-frame beta chains. Duplicate CDR3 protein sequences are folded into a single record with the most common DNA and genes. TCRdb, rather than the study authors, made the V and J calls. The sample table lists about 66,000 distinct CDR3 sequences, roughly 4.5% of them with a count of one. The ten largest clones add up to roughly 2% of the sample.

The source material was PBMCs. In this chain, TRBV5-1 is recombined with TRBJ1-1; 9 nucleotides in the junction match TRBD1. The clonotype was recovered from a woman between 70 and 85 years old with multiple sclerosis. The DNA is TGCGCCAGCAGCTTGGGGGACAGGGACACTGAAGCTTTCTTT. Translated, it reads CASSLGDRDTEAFF.